These T cell receptor beta chains were read from a single sample in a study of tumor-infiltrating lymphocytes in primary liver carcinoma. TCRdb re-called the multiplex PCR reads through MiXCR, storing one row per CDR3 protein. The sample has approximately 190,000 distinct CDR3 sequences; 70% to 90% are singletons. Material for sequencing was tumor tissue from primary liver carcinoma. These TCRs come from a man aged 40-55 years with primary liver carcinoma and hepatitis B virus infection. CDR3s include the opening cysteine and the closing phenylalanine or tryptophan.

v_gene | CDR3aa
TRBV29-1 | CSVPLRHSGNTIYF
TRBV5-1 | CASSALAGSNTEVFF
TRBV10-3 | CVIRDTLNTEALF
TRBV9 | CASSVKMSGGEAFF
TRBV11-1 | CASSVDLNYEQFF
TRBV20-1 | CSPRTGGRSYEQYF
TRBV6-5 | CASSTPPGQGSYEQYF
TRBV5-5 | CASSFRPRGILGETQHF
TRBV10-3 | CVIRGREGETQYF
TRBV29-1 | CSESGGWGMKTEAFF
TRBV11-1 | CAGTFPGTSRTKNLQYF
TRBV11-1 | CASSLPETSGIKNIQYF
TRBV19 | CASTTRDSTPTGDEQFF
TRBV28 | CASTLGVRQYEQYF
TRBV10-3 | CAISGQGLDTEAFF